A single sample is the source of the 11 T cell receptor beta chains below, sequenced in a study of CD8 T cell repertoires and HIV-1 epitope variants. Their recognized antigens are unknown. Sequencing was performed with immunoSEQ multiplex PCR; in TCRdb, only in-frame clones are kept and a portion is missing. Counted here are roughly 1,100 clones, 60% to 80% occurring once; the ten biggest clones make up roughly 43%. The sequenced material came from cultured CD8+ T cells derived from PBMCs. The receptors stem from a male donor with HIV.

The V gene is TRBV5-4, the J gene TRBJ2-7, with TRBD1 matching 10 bases. V trimming: 2 bases; J trimming: 5 bases; junction bases outside the gene matches: 4. The CDR3 consists of 14 residues. Germline V gene sequence: CDR1 SGHNT, CDR2 YYREEE (reference sequence). The chain's CDR3 is CASSFGTGVDEQYF. In nucleotides, the CDR3 is TGTGCCAGCAGCTTCGGGACAGGGGTCGACGAGCAGTACTTC.

V is TRBV4-3 and J is TRBJ2-1; TRBD2 agrees at 7 bases. The CDR3 contains 14 residues. The germline CDR1 and CDR2 sequences are LGHNA and YSLEER. Unmatched junction bases numbered 0, after V lost 1 base and J lost 3 bases. The CDR3 nucleotides read TGCGCCAGCAGCCAAGCGGGGGGCTACAATGAGCAGTTCTTC. Translation: CASSQAGGYNEQFF.

The chain carries TRBV27 and TRBJ2-7; TRBD1 matches 9 bases. Trimming at V came to 5 bases and at J to 0 bases, leaving 5 bases not matched to a gene. Germline V gene sequence: CDR1 MNHEY, CDR2 SMNVEV (reference sequence). The CDR3 runs to 15 residues. CDR3 in amino acids: CASSVGQGSSYEQYF. In DNA, the CDR3 is TGTGCCAGCAGTGTGGGACAGGGAAGCTCCTACGAGCAGTACTTC.

The rearrangement uses TRBV9 and TRBJ2-7; 8 bases line up with TRBD1. This CDR3 spans 14 amino acids. Germline assignment: CDR1 SGDLS and CDR2 YYNGEE. The junction had 1 base not matched to a gene; V was cut back by 0 bases and J by 2 bases. The CDR3 DNA reads as TGTGCCAGCAGCGTAGAGGGACAGGCCTACGAGCAGTACTTC. Its translation is CASSVEGQAYEQYF.

This clone was counted a few times. V usage is TRBV6-1 and J usage is TRBJ1-4, with D perhaps matching TRBD1 (5 bases). CDR3 length equals 14 residues. Germline CDR1 and CDR2: MNHNS and SASEGT. Between the trimmed V and J ends, which lost 10 bases and 1 base, there was a span of 13 bases. CDR3 region: CATWERGTNEKLFF. CDR3 DNA: TGTGCCACCTGGGAGAGGGGAACTAATGAAAAACTGTTTTTT.

This clone has just a few counts. This chain connects TRBV6-5 to TRBJ2-1; the match to TRBD2 covers 11 bases. Trimming cost V 7 bases and J 3 bases; bases outside gene matches: 5. This CDR3 region has 15 residues. Per germline, CDR1 MNHEY and CDR2 SVGAGI. The CDR3 protein is CASNLLAGDYNEQFF. CDR3 nucleotides: TGTGCCAGCAACTTACTAGCGGGGGACTACAATGAGCAGTTCTTC.

This clone was seen just once. V and J are TRBV27 and TRBJ2-1, with TRBD2 matching 7 bases. Germline assignment: CDR1 MNHEY and CDR2 SMNVEV (reference sequence). The V and J ends lost 8 bases and 0 bases, in that order; junction bases with no gene match: 10. The CDR3 has 16 residues. Written as DNA, the CDR3 is TGTGCCAGCTCCCCTCCGCGGGGGAGCTCCTACAATGAGCAGTTCTTC. Residues: CASSPPRGSSYNEQFF.

V usage is TRBV7-9 and J usage is TRBJ2-7; TRBD1 agrees at 7 bases. Germline CDR1 reads SEHNR; CDR2 reads FQNEAQ (reference sequence). Trimming cost V 6 bases and J 4 bases; bases outside gene matches: 6. The CDR3 sequence is 13 residues long. In DNA, the CDR3 is TGTGCCAGCAGACCCGGGACAGAATACGAGCAGTACTTC. Its protein is CASRPGTEYEQYF.

This rearrangement joins TRBV2 to TRBJ2-7, with TRBD1 matching over 8 bases. Germline loops: CDR1 SNHLY, CDR2 FYNNEI. This CDR3 contains 13 residues. V was clipped by 7 bases and J by 7 bases; unmatched bases: 9. CDR3 sequence: CASIRTGTREQYF. CDR3 in DNA: TGTGCCAGCATAAGGACAGGGACGCGTGAGCAGTACTTC.

V usage is TRBV4-1 and J usage is TRBJ1-5; maybe TRBD1 (5 bases). The CDR3 totals 15 residues. Germline V CDR1 and CDR2: MGHRA, YSYEKL. V was shortened by 4 bases and J by 1 base, with 11 bases between the two germline ends. CDR3 sequence reads: CASSPDGGSNQPQHF. Written as DNA, the CDR3 is TGCGCCAGCAGCCCAGATGGGGGAAGCAATCAGCCCCAGCATTTT.

V usage is TRBV27 and J usage is TRBJ1-1, with D unresolved. The CDR3 totals 13 residues. Germline CDR1 reads MNHEY; CDR2 reads SMNVEV (reference sequence). V was trimmed by 0 bases and J by 7 bases, leaving 9 bases between them. CDR3 residues: CASSLSSRNEAFF. The CDR3 bases are TGTGCCAGCAGTTTATCGTCCCGGAATGAAGCTTTCTTT.